This section outlines one TCR beta chain sequence together with its context. The data stem from a study of blood T cell repertoires in COVID-19. Looking at the study overall: Italy, Spain and the United States were the sources of the convalescent and acute COVID-19 samples.

TCRdb keeps only in-frame clones here, not all; method: immunoSEQ multiplex PCR. The sample carries 110,000 to 150,000 clones, about 81% recorded once. Germline trimming cut 5 bases from V and 1 base from J; bases unmatched to any gene: 4. The CDR3 has 14 amino acids. Germline values: CDR1 SNHLY, CDR2 FYNNEI. The chain carries TRBV2 and TRBJ1-1, with 7 bases that match TRBD1. The TCR comes from a woman of 80 years or more with acute or convalescent COVID-19. Sample: peripheral blood. The CDR3 region has the DNA TGTGCCAGCAGTCAGCGGACAGGGAACACTGAAGCTTTCTTT. Translation gives CASSQRTGNTEAFF.